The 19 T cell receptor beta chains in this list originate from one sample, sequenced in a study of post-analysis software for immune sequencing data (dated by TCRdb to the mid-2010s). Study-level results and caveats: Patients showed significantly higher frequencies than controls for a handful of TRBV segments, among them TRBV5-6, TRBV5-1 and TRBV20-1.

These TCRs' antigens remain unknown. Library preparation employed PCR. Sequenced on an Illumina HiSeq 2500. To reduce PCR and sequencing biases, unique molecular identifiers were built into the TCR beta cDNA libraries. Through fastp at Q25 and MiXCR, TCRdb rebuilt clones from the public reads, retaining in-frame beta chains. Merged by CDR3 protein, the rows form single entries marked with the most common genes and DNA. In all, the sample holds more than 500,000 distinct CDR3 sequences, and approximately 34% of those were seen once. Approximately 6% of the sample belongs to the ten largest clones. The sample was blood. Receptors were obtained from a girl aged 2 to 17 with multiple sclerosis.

CDR3 coding DNA: TGTGCCAGCAGTGATTACCTAGCGGGCCAAGAGACCCAGTACTTC. It specifies CASSDYLAGQETQYF. This chain links TRBV6-1 with TRBJ2-5; TRBD2 aligns across 8 bases. Looked up from germline, CDR1 is MNHNS and CDR2 is SASEGT. V dropped 3 bases and J dropped 1; count of bases not matched to a gene: 4. The CDR3 totals 15 residues.

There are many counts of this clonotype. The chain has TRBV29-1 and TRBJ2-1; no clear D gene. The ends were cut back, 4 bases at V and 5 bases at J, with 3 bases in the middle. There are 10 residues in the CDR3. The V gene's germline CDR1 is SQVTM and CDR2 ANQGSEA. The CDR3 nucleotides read TGCAGCGTTGCGAACAATGAGCAGTTCTTC. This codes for CSVANNEQFF.

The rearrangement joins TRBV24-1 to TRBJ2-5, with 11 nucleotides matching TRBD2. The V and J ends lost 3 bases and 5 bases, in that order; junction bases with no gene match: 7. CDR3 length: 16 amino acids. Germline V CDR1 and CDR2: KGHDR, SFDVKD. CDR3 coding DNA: TGTGCCACCAGTGATGGGGCTAGCGGGGGGATGGAGACCCAGTACTTC. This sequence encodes CATSDGASGGMETQYF.

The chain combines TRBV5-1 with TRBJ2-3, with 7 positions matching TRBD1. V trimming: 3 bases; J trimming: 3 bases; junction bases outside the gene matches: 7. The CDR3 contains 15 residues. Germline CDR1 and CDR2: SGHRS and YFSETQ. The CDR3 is CASSSPGTATDTQYF. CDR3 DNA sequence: TGCGCCAGCAGCTCTCCCGGGACAGCAACAGATACGCAGTATTTT.

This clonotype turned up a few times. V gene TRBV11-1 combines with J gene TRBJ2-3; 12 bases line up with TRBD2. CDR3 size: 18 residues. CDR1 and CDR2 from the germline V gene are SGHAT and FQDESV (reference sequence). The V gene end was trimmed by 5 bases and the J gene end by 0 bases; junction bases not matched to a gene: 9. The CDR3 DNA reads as TGTGCCAGCAGCCTGACGGGACTAGCGGGCCCTAGCACAGATACGCAGTATTTT. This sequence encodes CASSLTGLAGPSTDTQYF. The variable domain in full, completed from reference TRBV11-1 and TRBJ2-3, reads EAEVAQSPRYKITEKSQAVAFWCDPISGHATLYWYRQILGQGPELLVQFQDESVVDDSQLPKDRFSAERLKGVDSTLKIQPAELGDSAMYLCASSLTGLAGPSTDTQYFGPGTRLTVL.

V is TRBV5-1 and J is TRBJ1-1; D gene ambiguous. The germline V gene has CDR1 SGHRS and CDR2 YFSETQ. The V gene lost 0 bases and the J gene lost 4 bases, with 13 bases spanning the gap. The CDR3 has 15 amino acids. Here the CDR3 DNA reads TGCGCCAGCAGCTTGGGGAGGCCTCGGCGCACTGAAGCTTTCTTT. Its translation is CASSLGRPRRTEAFF.

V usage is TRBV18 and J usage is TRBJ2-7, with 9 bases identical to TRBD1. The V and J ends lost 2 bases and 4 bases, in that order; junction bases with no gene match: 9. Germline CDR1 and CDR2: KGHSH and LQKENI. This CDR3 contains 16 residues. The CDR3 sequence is CASSPGLRTGEYEQYF. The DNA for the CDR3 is TGTGCCAGCTCACCAGGACTCCGGACAGGGGAGTACGAGCAGTACTTC.

DNA of the CDR3: TGCGCCAGCAGCTCATCCGGGACTAGTCTCCCCAATGAGCAGTTCTTC. It codes for CASSSSGTSLPNEQFF. This chain uses TRBV4-1 with TRBJ2-1; 8 bases match TRBD2. This CDR3 is built from 16 residues. The germline gives CDR1 MGHRA, CDR2 YSYEKL. J lost 6 bases, V lost 5 bases, and 12 bases had no gene match.

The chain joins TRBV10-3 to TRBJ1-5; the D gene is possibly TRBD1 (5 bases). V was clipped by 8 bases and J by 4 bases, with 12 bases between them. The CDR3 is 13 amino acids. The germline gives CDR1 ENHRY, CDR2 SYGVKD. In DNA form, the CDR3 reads TGTGCCATCCGGGACGGGGAAAATCAGCCCCAGCATTTT. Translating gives CAIRDGENQPQHF.

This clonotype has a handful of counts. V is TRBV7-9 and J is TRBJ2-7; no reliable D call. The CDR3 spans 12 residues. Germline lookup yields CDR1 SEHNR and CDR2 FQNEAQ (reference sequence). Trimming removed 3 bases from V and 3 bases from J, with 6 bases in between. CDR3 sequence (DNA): TGTGCCAGCAGCTTCGACAACTACGAGCAGTACTTC. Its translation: CASSFDNYEQYF.

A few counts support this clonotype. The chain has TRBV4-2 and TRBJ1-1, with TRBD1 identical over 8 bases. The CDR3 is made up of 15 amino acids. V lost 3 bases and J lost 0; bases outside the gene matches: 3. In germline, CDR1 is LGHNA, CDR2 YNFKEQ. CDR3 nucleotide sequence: TGTGCCAGCAGCCACGCAGGGGGCCTGAACACTGAAGCTTTCTTT. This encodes CASSHAGGLNTEAFF.

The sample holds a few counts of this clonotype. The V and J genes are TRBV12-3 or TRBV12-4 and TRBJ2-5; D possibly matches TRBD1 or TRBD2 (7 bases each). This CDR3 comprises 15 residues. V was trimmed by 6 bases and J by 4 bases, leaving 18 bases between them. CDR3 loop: CASSPTSRGAETQYF. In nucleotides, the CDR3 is TGTGCCAGCAGCCCGACTAGCAGGGGGGCAGAGACCCAGTACTTC.

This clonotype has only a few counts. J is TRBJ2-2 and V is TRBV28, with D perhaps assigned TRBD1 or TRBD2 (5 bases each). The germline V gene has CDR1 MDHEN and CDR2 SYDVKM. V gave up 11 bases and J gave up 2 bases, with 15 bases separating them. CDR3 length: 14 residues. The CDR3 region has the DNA TGTGCCTCCCATAGGGACGTTAACACCGGGGAGCTGTTTTTT. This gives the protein CASHRDVNTGELFF.

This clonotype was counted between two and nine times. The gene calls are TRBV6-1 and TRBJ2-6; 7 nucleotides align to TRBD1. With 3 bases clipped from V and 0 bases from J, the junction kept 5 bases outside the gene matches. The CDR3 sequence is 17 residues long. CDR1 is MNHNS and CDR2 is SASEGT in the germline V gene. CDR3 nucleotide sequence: TGTGCCAGCAGTGACAGGGGGACGTTCTCTGGGGCCAACGTCCTGACTTTC. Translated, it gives CASSDRGTFSGANVLTF.

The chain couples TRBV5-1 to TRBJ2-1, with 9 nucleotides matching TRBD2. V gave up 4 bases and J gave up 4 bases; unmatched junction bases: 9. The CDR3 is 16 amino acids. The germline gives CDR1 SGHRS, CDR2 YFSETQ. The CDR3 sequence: CASSPEAGGWYNEQFF. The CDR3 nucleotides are TGCGCCAGCAGCCCTGAAGCGGGGGGCTGGTACAATGAGCAGTTCTTC.

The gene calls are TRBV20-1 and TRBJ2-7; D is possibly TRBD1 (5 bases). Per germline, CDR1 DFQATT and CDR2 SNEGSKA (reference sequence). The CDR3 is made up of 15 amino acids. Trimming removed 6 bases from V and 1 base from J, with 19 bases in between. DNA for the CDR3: TGCAGTGCCCCTGATGTCAGGGTGTCGTCCTACGAGCAGTACTTC. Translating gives CSAPDVRVSSYEQYF.

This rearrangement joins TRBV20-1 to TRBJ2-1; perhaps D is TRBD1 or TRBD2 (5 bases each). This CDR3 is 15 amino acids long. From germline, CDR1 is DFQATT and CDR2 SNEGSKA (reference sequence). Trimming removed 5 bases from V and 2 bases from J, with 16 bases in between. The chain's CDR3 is CSAWGSGRTYNEQFF. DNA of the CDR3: TGCAGTGCTTGGGGGTCCGGGCGAACCTACAATGAGCAGTTCTTC.

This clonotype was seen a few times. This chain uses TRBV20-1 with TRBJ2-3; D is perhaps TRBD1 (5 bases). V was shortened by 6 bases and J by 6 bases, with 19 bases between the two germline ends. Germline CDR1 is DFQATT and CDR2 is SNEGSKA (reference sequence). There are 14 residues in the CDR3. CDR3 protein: CSALGAGKSDTQYF. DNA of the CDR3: TGCAGTGCCCTAGGGGCAGGGAAATCGGATACGCAGTATTTT.

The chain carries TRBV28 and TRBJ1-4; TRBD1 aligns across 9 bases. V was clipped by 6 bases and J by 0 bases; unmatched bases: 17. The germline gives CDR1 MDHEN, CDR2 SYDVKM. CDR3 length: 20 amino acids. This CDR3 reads CASRPITGGKNLATNEKLFF. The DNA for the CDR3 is TGTGCCAGCAGGCCGATTACAGGGGGCAAGAACCTTGCAACTAATGAAAAACTGTTTTTT.